This TCR beta chain was identified in a study of blood T cell repertoires in COVID-19. Under the authors' procedure: Estimated nucleated cell counts came from reference gene primer amplification. Method: immunoSEQ multiplex PCR; TCRdb's copy keeps in-frame clones and lacks some. V, J and clone size were drawn from that table, and D and trimming were deduced from the DNA. The table has about 81,000 clones, 75% to 95% seen once. The sample taken for sequencing was peripheral blood. The sequence derives from a woman aged 45-65 years in a cohort sampled during active COVID-19.

In DNA form, the CDR3 reads TGTGCCAGCAGCTTACGACAGGGGGAGAACACTGAAGCTTTCTTT. Translated, it gives CASSLRQGENTEAFF. The rearrangement joins TRBV7-3 to TRBJ1-1, with 9 positions matching TRBD1. Germline V lookup: CDR1 SGHTA, CDR2 FQGTGA. The CDR3 consists of 15 residues. Trimming took 2 bases from V and 1 from J; bases not matched to a gene: 2.